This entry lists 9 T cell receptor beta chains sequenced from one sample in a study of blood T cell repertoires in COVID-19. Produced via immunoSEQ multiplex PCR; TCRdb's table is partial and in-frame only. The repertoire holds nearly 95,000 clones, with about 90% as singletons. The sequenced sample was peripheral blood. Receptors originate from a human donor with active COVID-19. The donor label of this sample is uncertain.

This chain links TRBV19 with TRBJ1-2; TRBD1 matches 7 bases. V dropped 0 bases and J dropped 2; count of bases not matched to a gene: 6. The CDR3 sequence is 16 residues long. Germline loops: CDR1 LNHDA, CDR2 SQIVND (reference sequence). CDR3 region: CASSIDLRGLNYGYTF. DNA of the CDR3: TGTGCCAGTAGTATAGATCTTAGGGGGCTGAACTATGGCTACACCTTC.

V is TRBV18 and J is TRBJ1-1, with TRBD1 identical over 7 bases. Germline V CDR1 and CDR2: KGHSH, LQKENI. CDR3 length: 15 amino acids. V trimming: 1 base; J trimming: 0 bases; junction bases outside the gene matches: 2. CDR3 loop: CASSPQGAVNTEAFF. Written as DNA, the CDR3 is TGTGCCAGCTCACCACAGGGGGCGGTGAACACTGAAGCTTTCTTT.

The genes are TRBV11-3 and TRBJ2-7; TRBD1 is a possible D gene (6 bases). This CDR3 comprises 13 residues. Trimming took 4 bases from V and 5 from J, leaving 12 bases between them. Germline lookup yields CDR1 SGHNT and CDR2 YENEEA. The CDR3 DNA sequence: TGTGCCAGCAGCTCCGAACAGGGTAACGAGCAGTACTTC. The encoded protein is CASSSEQGNEQYF.

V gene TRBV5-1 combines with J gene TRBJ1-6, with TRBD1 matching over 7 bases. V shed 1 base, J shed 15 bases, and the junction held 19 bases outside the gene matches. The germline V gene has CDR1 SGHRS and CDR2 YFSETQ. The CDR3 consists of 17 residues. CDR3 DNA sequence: TGCGCCAGCAGCTTGTACCCTACAGGGGAGGACCCGTCGGGCCTCCACTTT. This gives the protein CASSLYPTGEDPSGLHF.

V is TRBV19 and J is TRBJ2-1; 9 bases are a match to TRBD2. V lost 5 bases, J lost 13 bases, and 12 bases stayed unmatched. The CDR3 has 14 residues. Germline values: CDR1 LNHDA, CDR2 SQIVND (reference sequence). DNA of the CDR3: TGTGCCAGTAGTTTCACCGGGACTAGCCAAAACCAGTTCTTC. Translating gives CASSFTGTSQNQFF.

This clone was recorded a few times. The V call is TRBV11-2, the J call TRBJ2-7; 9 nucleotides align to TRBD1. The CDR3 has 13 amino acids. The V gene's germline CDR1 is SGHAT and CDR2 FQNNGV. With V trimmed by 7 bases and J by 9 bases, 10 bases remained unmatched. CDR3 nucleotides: TGTGCCAGCACCACAGGGGGCAGGGTCTGGCAGTACTTC. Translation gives CASTTGGRVWQYF.

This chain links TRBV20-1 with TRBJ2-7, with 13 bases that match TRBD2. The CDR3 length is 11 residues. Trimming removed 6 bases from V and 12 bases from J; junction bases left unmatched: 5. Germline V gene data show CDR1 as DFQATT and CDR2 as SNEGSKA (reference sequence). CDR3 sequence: CSAGTSGAVYF. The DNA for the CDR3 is TGCAGTGCGGGGACTAGCGGGGCGGTGTACTTC.

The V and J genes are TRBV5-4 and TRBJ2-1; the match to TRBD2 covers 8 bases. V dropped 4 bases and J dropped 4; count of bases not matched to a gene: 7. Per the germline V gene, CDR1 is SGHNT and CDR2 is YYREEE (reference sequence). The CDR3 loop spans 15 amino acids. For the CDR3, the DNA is TGTGCCAGCAGCCCGGGACTAGGGGTTTACAATGAGCAGTTCTTC. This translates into CASSPGLGVYNEQFF.

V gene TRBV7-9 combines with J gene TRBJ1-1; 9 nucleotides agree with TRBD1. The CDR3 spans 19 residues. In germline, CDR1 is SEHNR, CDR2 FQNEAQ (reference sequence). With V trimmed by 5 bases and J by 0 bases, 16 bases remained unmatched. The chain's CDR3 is CASSRPKIGQGIMNTEAFF. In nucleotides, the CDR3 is TGTGCCAGCAGCCGACCCAAGATAGGACAGGGGATAATGAACACTGAAGCTTTCTTT.